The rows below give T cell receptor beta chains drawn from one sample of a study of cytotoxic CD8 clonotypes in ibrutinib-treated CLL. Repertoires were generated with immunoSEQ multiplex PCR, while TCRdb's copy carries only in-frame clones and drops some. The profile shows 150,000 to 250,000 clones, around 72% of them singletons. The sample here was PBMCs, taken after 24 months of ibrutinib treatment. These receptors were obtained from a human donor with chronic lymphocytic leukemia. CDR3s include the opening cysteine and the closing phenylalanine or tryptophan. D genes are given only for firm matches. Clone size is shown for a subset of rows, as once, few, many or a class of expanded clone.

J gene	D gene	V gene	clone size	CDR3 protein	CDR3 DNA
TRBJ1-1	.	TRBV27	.	CASSQRGFMNTEAFF	TGTGCCAGCAGCCAACGGGGGTTCATGAACACTGAAGCTTTCTTT
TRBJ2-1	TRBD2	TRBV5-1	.	CASRFSGRLTEQFF	TGCGCCAGCAGATTTAGCGGGAGACTAACAGAGCAGTTCTTC
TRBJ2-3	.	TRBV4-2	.	CASSQDNRDTARTDTQYF	TGTGCCAGCAGCCAAGATAACCGGGACACTGCACGCACAGATACGCAGTATTTT
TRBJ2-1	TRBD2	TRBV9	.	CASSVGTSGSSYNEQFF	TGTGCCAGCAGCGTAGGGACTAGCGGTTCCTCCTACAATGAGCAGTTCTTC
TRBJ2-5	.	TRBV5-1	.	CASSPAAVAGETQYF	TGCGCCAGCAGCCCGGCGGCAGTGGCGGGAGAGACCCAGTACTTC
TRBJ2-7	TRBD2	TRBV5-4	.	CASSSSALAGDEQYF	TGTGCCAGCAGCTCCTCAGCTCTCGCGGGAGACGAGCAGTACTTC
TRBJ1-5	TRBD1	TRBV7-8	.	CASSQTGASQPQHF	TGTGCCAGCAGCCAAACAGGGGCCTCTCAGCCCCAGCATTTT
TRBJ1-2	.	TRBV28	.	CASIRIAGENGGYTF	TGTGCCAGCATCCGTATCGCCGGTGAGAACGGGGGCTACACCTTC
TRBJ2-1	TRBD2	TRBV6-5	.	CASTPGLAGSEQFF	TGTGCCAGCACCCCGGGACTAGCGGGTAGTGAGCAGTTCTTC
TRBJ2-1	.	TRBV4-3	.	CASSVLAGIRGGDGYNEQFF	TGCGCCAGCAGCGTGTTGGCGGGTATCCGTGGCGGAGACGGGTACAATGAGCAGTTCTTC
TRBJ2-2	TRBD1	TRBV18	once	CASSTGTSGTGTFGTGELFF	TGTGCCAGCTCAACGGGAACCTCCGGGACAGGGACCTTTGGGACCGGGGAGCTGTTTTTT
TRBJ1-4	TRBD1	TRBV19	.	CASSIRTGLFEKLFF	TGTGCCAGTAGTATTCGGACAGGGCTATTTGAAAAACTGTTTTTT
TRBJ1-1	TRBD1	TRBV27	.	CASRGQGMNTEAFF	TGTGCCAGCAGGGGACAGGGGATGAACACTGAAGCTTTCTTT
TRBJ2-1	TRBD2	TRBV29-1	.	CSTSGDSYNEQFF	TGCAGCACTAGCGGAGACTCCTACAATGAGCAGTTCTTC
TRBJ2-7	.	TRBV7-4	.	CASSLRGSRYEQYF	TGTGCCAGCAGCTTACGTGGGAGTAGGTACGAGCAGTACTTC
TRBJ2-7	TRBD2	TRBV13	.	CASSPSRAGGGEQYF	TGTGCCAGCAGCCCGAGCAGGGCGGGAGGAGGCGAGCAGTACTTC
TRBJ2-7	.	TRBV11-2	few	CASSLGSPGGEQYF	TGTGCCAGCAGCTTAGGATCCCCCGGTGGCGAGCAGTACTTC
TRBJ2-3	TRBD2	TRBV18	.	CASSPLTLAGSTDTQYF	TGTGCCAGCTCACCACTCACGCTAGCGGGTAGCACAGATACGCAGTATTTT
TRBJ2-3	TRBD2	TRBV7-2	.	CASSLRASGRPGDADTQYF	TGTGCCAGCAGCTTAAGGGCTAGCGGGAGACCCGGAGACGCAGATACGCAGTATTTT
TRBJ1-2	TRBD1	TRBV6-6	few	CASSQDRGYGYTF	TGTGCCAGCAGCCAGGACAGGGGATATGGCTACACCTTC
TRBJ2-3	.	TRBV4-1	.	CASSQDNPGLAWRYF	TGCGCCAGCAGCCAAGATAATCCGGGACTGGCCTGGCGGTATTTT
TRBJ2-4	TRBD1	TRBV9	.	CASSLETGEVSENIQYF	TGTGCCAGCAGCCTGGAGACAGGGGAGGTTAGCGAAAACATTCAGTACTTC
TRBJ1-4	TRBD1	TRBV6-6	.	CASSGQGGNEKLFF	TGTGCCAGCAGCGGACAGGGGGGTAATGAAAAACTGTTTTTT
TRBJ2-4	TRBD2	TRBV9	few	CASSVTSGRAKNIQYF	TGTGCCAGCAGCGTAACTAGCGGGAGGGCCAAAAACATTCAGTACTTC
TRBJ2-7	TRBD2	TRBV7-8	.	CASSFGRRSSYEQYF	TGTGCCAGCAGCTTCGGGAGGAGGAGCTCCTACGAGCAGTACTTC
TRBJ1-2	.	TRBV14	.	CASSLRIEGGYTF	TGTGCCAGCAGCCTCCGAATCGAAGGGGGCTACACCTTC
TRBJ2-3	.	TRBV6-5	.	CASSYGAFTDTQYF	TGTGCCAGCAGTTATGGGGCGTTCACAGATACGCAGTATTTT
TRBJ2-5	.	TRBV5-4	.	CASSLDFGAPQYF	TGTGCCAGCAGCTTGGATTTTGGGGCTCCCCAGTACTTC
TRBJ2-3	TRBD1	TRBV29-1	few	CSIGTVFTDTQYF	TGCAGCATCGGGACAGTTTTTACAGATACGCAGTATTTT
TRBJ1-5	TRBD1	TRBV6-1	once	CASTPDRASNQPQHF	TGTGCCAGCACCCCAGACAGGGCCAGCAATCAGCCCCAGCATTTT
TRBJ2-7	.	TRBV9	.	CASSVSYTGPRYEQYF	TGTGCCAGCAGCGTGAGTTACACGGGACCCCGGTACGAGCAGTACTTC
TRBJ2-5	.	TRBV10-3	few	CAISARLGGSETQYF	TGTGCCATCAGTGCGCGCCTTGGGGGCTCAGAGACCCAGTACTTC
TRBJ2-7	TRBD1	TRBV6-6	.	CASSRTGQYEQYF	TGTGCCAGCAGCCGGACAGGTCAGTACGAGCAGTACTTC
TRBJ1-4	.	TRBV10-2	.	CASSESRTATNEKLFF	TGCGCCAGCAGTGAGTCGCGGACAGCAACTAATGAAAAACTGTTTTTT